The rows below give T cell receptor beta chains drawn from one sample of a study of T cells in Graves' hyperthyroidism and ophthalmopathy. Each CDR3 protein is one row after TCRdb ran MiXCR on the multiplex PCR reads. The sample gives about half a million distinct CDR3 sequences, approximately 25% of which show up once; around 11% is in the top ten. The sample taken for sequencing was blood. The receptors were sampled from a woman in her thirties with Graves' ophthalmopathy. Both conserved end residues are part of each CDR3. D genes are given only for firm matches. Clone size is given for some rows only: seen once, a few or many times, or a class if the clone is expanded.

CDR3 | DNA | D | V | size | J
CATQGSHPYEQYF | TGTGCCACCCAGGGGTCTCACCCCTACGAGCAGTACTTC | - | TRBV10-3 | - | TRBJ2-7
CASSYSYGGQHF | TGTGCCAGCAGTTACTCGTATGGAGGTCAGCATTTT | - | TRBV6-5 | - | TRBJ1-5
CASTLTGGGIRRNQPQHF | TGTGCCAGCACCCTGACAGGGGGCGGAATCCGGAGAAATCAGCCCCAGCATTTT | TRBD1 | TRBV12-3/TRBV12-4 | many | TRBJ1-5
CASSFGGTMNTEAFF | TGTGCCAGCAGTTTTGGGGGCACCATGAACACTGAAGCTTTCTTT | - | TRBV12-3/TRBV12-4 | few | TRBJ1-1
CASSEWDTSYEQYF | TGCGCCAGCAGCGAATGGGACACCTCCTACGAGCAGTACTTC | - | TRBV5-1 | many | TRBJ2-7
CASSLDRTQETQYF | TGTGCCAGCAGCTTAGACAGAACCCAAGAGACCCAGTACTTC | - | TRBV7-3 | - | TRBJ2-5
CASSQTGGPLETQYF | TGTGCCAGCAGTCAGACGGGGGGGCCTTTGGAGACCCAGTACTTC | TRBD2 | TRBV6-5 | many | TRBJ2-5
CATSRPPPDTQYF | TGTGCCACCAGCAGGCCCCCCCCAGATACGCAGTATTTT | - | TRBV15 | few | TRBJ2-3
CASSFDRAGELFF | TGTGCCAGCAGCTTCGACAGGGCCGGGGAGCTGTTTTTT | TRBD1 | TRBV13 | many | TRBJ2-2
CASSESTYQPQHF | TGCGCCAGCAGTGAGTCGACTTATCAGCCCCAGCATTTT | - | TRBV10-2 | few | TRBJ1-5
CASSLLRDQPQHF | TGTGCCAGCAGTTTATTGAGGGATCAGCCCCAGCATTTT | - | TRBV12-3/TRBV12-4 | few | TRBJ1-5
CASSQQSFSMAGELFF | TGTGCCAGCAGTCAACAAAGCTTCAGCATGGCCGGGGAGCTGTTTTTT | - | TRBV6-1 | - | TRBJ2-2
CASSAGLGAFF | TGTGCCAGCAGCGCCGGCCTTGGAGCTTTCTTT | - | TRBV28 | many | TRBJ1-1
CASSLAMGGQGSSFF | TGTGCCAGCAGCTTAGCCATGGGGGGACAAGGCTCGTCTTTCTTT | - | TRBV11-1 | many | TRBJ1-1
CASTRLETTYGYTF | TGTGCCAGCACTCGGTTGGAGACGACCTATGGCTACACCTTC | - | TRBV6-1 | - | TRBJ1-2
CASSFRLYEQYF | TGTGCCAGCAGCTTTCGACTATACGAGCAGTACTTC | - | TRBV11-2 | many | TRBJ2-7
CASSFIQSSYEQYF | TGTGCCAGCAGCTTCATCCAGAGCTCCTACGAGCAGTACTTC | - | TRBV7-2 | many | TRBJ2-7
CSATSGGAGDTQYF | TGCAGTGCTACTAGCGGGGGGGCAGGGGATACGCAGTATTTT | TRBD2 | TRBV20-1 | few | TRBJ2-3
CASSTRRQGALGEQYF | TGTGCCAGCAGTACAAGGAGACAGGGGGCGCTTGGCGAGCAGTACTTC | TRBD1 | TRBV6-2/TRBV6-3 | many | TRBJ2-7
CASSSHGGGLAENIQYF | TGTGCCAGCAGCTCCCACGGAGGGGGACTTGCGGAAAACATTCAGTACTTC | - | TRBV11-2 | - | TRBJ2-4
CASSYGVARGYEQYF | TGTGCCAGCAGTTACGGGGTAGCGAGGGGCTACGAGCAGTACTTC | - | TRBV6-2/TRBV6-3 | few | TRBJ2-7
CASSTGTYDHYGYTF | TGTGCCAGCAGCACCGGGACCTATGATCACTATGGCTACACCTTC | - | TRBV6-1 | - | TRBJ1-2
CASRPSSGNTIYF | TGTGCCAGCAGACCAAGCTCTGGAAACACCATATATTTT | - | TRBV12-3/TRBV12-4 | many | TRBJ1-3
CAISEQVRETQYF | TGTGCCATCAGTGAGCAGGTTAGAGAGACCCAGTACTTC | - | TRBV10-3 | many | TRBJ2-5
CSARVFTGGSYEQYF | TGCAGTGCTAGAGTTTTCACAGGAGGCTCCTACGAGCAGTACTTC | - | TRBV20-1 | many | TRBJ2-7
CSAREDSSDGYTF | TGCAGTGCTAGGGAAGACAGCAGCGATGGCTACACCTTC | - | TRBV20-1 | few | TRBJ1-2
CASRSSVLSNYGYTF | TGTGCCAGCAGGTCGTCGGTCCTTTCTAACTATGGCTACACCTTC | - | TRBV27 | many | TRBJ1-2
CASSLFSRPDYGYTF | TGTGCCAGCAGTTTATTTTCTAGGCCTGACTATGGCTACACCTTC | - | TRBV12-3/TRBV12-4 | many | TRBJ1-2
CASSLGRGTYEQYF | TGTGCCAGCAGCTTAGGCAGGGGTACCTACGAGCAGTACTTC | - | TRBV7-2 | many | TRBJ2-7